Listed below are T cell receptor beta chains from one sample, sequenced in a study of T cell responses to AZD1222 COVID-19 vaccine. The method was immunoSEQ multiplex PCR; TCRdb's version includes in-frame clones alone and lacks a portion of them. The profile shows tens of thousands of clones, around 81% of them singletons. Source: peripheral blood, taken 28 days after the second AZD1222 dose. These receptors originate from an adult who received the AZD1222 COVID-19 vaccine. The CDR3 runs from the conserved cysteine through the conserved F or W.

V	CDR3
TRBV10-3	CAISAGAGFTDTQYF
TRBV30	CAWTGVTTYEQYF
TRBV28	CASSLPGQGVGEQFF
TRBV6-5	CASRKTGGNSYEQYF
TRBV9	CASSVTTSGSPDTQYF
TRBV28	CASSLPTGERSPLHF
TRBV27	CASGGLATHYEQYF
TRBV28	CASRNPRGNTEAFF
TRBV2	CASSSRGRGEREQYF
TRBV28	CASHSNTEAFF
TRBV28	CASSLIGREQFF
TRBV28	CASSGGPTGSSGANVLTF
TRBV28	CASSPYPTKGTNLNIQYF
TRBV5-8	CASSPGVQGYNEQFF
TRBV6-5	CASRQTIAGVHEQYF
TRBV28	CASSTEGFPVENIQYF
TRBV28	CASRTSGRGAGELFF
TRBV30	CAWSGDRVGANVLTF
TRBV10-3	CATGQGFEKLFF
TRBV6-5	CASKAVSYEQYF
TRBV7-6	CASSLFRSSYNEQFF
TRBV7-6	CASSPYRGGSTNTGELFF
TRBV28	CASSSRQGYSYNEQFF
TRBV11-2	CASSLDTRFHGYTF
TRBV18	CASSPIQQGNYEQYF
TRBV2	CASSKGTSLIQETQYF
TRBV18	CASSPVSIRDTEAFF
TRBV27	CASSRTVGSYNEQFF
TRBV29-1	CSVLSRSSNTEAFF
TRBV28	CASRDRVRFNQPQHF
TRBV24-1	CATSGRPVANYNEQFF
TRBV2	CASSPRLSSGNTIYF
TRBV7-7	CASSSTGVGEQFF
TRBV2	CASSEGLARSTDTQYF
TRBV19	CASSIRSSDSYNEQFF